A single sample is the source of the 20 T cell receptor beta chains below, sequenced in a study of cytomegalovirus exposure and HLA in healthy donors. The table came from immunoSEQ multiplex PCR; TCRdb's copy has only in-frame clones and leaves some out. The sample carries some 110,000 clones, about 88% recorded once. Sequenced material: PBMCs. These receptors came from a woman under 30 in good health and CMV-seropositive.

This chain joins TRBV7-2 and TRBJ1-2; D gene unclear. Germline V gene data show CDR1 as SGHTA and CDR2 as FQGNSA. With 2 bases removed from V and 5 bases from J, the gap between germline ends came to 12 bases. The CDR3 consists of 14 residues. The CDR3 spells CASSLFVATYGYTF. DNA of the CDR3: TGTGCCAGCAGCTTATTCGTAGCAACTTATGGCTACACCTTC.

V gene TRBV11-3 combines with J gene TRBJ2-3; no definite D call. CDR3 length: 14 residues. V was pared by 4 bases and J by 2 bases, with 10 bases between. Per germline, CDR1 SGHNT and CDR2 YENEEA. CDR3 in DNA: TGTGCCAGCAGCTACTACGATAACACAGATACGCAGTATTTT. Amino acid sequence: CASSYYDNTDTQYF. The full variable domain, its missing parts supplied by reference TRBV11-3 and TRBJ2-3, is EAGVVQSPRYKIIEKKQPVAFWCNPISGHNTLYWYLQNLGQGPELLIRYENEEAVDDSQLPKDRFSAERLKGVDSTLKIQPAELGDSAVYLCASSYYDNTDTQYFGPGTRLTVL.

In this sample, this clone turned up once. CDR3 nucleotide sequence: TGTGCCAGCAGACAACTAGCGGGGGGAAACAATGAGCAGTTCTTC. As protein: CASRQLAGGNNEQFF. The rearrangement links TRBV6-1 to TRBJ2-1; 12 bases are shared with TRBD2. This CDR3 is built from 15 residues. Germline lookup yields CDR1 MNHNS and CDR2 SASEGT. The junction had 5 bases not matched to a gene; V was cut back by 6 bases and J by 5 bases.

V and J are TRBV7-8 and TRBJ2-7; 12 bases align to TRBD1. The CDR3 covers 15 residues. Germline trimming cut 2 bases from V and 7 bases from J; bases unmatched to any gene: 6. CDR1 is SGHVS and CDR2 is FQNEAQ in the germline V gene. The CDR3 region is CASSLRRDRGREQYF. The DNA for the CDR3 is TGTGCCAGCAGCTTACGCCGGGACAGGGGGCGTGAGCAGTACTTC.

The V gene is TRBV7-9, the J gene TRBJ2-3, with 9 bases lining up with TRBD1. Trimming took 4 bases from V and 6 from J; bases not matched to a gene: 8. The V gene's germline CDR1 is SEHNR and CDR2 FQNEAQ (reference sequence). CDR3 size: 15 residues. The CDR3 nucleotides are TGTGCCAGCAGCTCGGGACAGGGAATGTCCGATACGCAGTATTTT. This codes for CASSSGQGMSDTQYF. Full variable domain (missing parts from reference TRBV7-9 and TRBJ2-3): DTGVSQNPRHKITKRGQNVTFRCDPISEHNRLYWYRQTLGQGPEFLTYFQNEAQLEKSRLLSDRFSAERPKGSFSTLEIQRTEQGDSAMYLCASSSGQGMSDTQYFGPGTRLTVL.

The chain is built from TRBV19 and TRBJ1-1; no reliable D call. The CDR3 sequence is 13 residues long. Deletions cut 5 bases from V and 3 bases from J, with 10 bases between. Per germline, CDR1 LNHDA and CDR2 SQIVND (reference sequence). This CDR3 reads CASSVQRYTEAFF. CDR3 nucleotides: TGTGCCAGTAGTGTCCAGCGGTACACTGAAGCTTTCTTT. Variable domain in full (rest from reference TRBV19 and TRBJ1-1): DGGITQSPKYLFRKEGQNVTLSCEQNLNHDAMYWYRQDPGQGLRLIYYSQIVNDFQKGDIAEGYSVSREKKESFPLTVTSAQKNPTAFYLCASSVQRYTEAFFGQGTRLTVV.

The rearrangement links TRBV7-8 to TRBJ2-1; possibly TRBD2 for D (5 bases). The germline V and J ends were trimmed by 4 bases and 6 bases, with 10 bases remaining between them. The CDR3 is 13 residues long. From germline, CDR1 is SGHVS and CDR2 FQNEAQ. CDR3 in amino acids: CASSSGSLNEQFF. Written as DNA, the CDR3 is TGTGCCAGCAGCTCGGGAAGTCTCAATGAGCAGTTCTTC.

V usage is TRBV5-1 and J usage is TRBJ2-7; TRBD1 is a possible D gene (6 bases). The CDR3 length is 14 residues. V lost 0 bases and J lost 4, with 11 bases in between. CDR1 SGHRS and CDR2 YFSETQ come from the germline V gene. The CDR3 is CASSLVRTGYEQYF. Written as DNA, the CDR3 is TGCGCCAGCAGCTTGGTAAGAACAGGGTACGAGCAGTACTTC.

The chain carries TRBV6-6 and TRBJ1-1; 7 bases align to TRBD1. After removal of 6 bases from V and 0 bases from J, the junction contained 10 bases not matched to a gene. The CDR3 has 16 residues. Germline CDR1 is MNHNY and CDR2 is SVGAGI (reference sequence). The CDR3 sequence: CASRTGRPPMNTEAFF. The CDR3 nucleotides are TGTGCCAGCAGGACAGGGAGGCCCCCGATGAACACTGAAGCTTTCTTT.

This clone was seen once. The chain has TRBV28 and TRBJ2-3, with a possible D match to TRBD2 (6 bases). V was clipped by 8 bases and J by 3 bases, with 24 bases between them. Germline values: CDR1 MDHEN, CDR2 SYDVKM. This CDR3 is 17 amino acids long. The CDR3: CASRDLGWLGGTDTQYF. Here the CDR3 DNA reads TGTGCCAGCCGGGACCTGGGATGGCTCGGAGGGACAGATACGCAGTATTTT.

The genes are TRBV12-5 and TRBJ2-6; tentatively, D is TRBD2 (6 bases). CDR1 and CDR2 from the germline V gene are LGHNT and FRNRAP. Trimming pared 2 bases from V and 0 bases from J, leaving 8 bases between. This CDR3 has 16 amino acids. CDR3 residues: CASGLRGTSGANVLTF. The CDR3 bases are TGTGCTAGTGGTTTGCGGGGGACCTCTGGGGCCAACGTCCTGACTTTC. Drawing the rest from reference TRBV12-5 and TRBJ2-6, the complete variable domain is DARVTQTPRHKVTEMGQEVTMRCQPILGHNTVFWYRQTMMQGLELLAYFRNRAPLDDSGMPKDRFSAEMPDATLATLKIQPSEPRDSAVYFCASGLRGTSGANVLTFGAGSRLTVL.

J is TRBJ2-6 and V is TRBV14; TRBD1 is a possible D gene (7 bases). The germline CDR1 and CDR2 sequences are SGHDN and FVKESK. V lost 4 bases and J 0 bases, leaving 13 bases between the germline ends. This CDR3 is 17 amino acids long. The chain's CDR3 is CASSPRGVYSGANVLTF. The CDR3 region has the DNA TGTGCCAGCAGCCCCAGGGGGGTCTACTCTGGGGCCAACGTCCTGACTTTC.

This sequence joins TRBV28 and TRBJ1-1; unclear D gene. Germline V gene sequence: CDR1 MDHEN, CDR2 SYDVKM. Trimming cost V 0 bases and J 5 bases, with 7 bases left between them. CDR3 length equals 13 residues. The CDR3 loop is CASSLWVGTEAFF. The CDR3 DNA sequence: TGTGCCAGCAGTTTATGGGTCGGGACTGAAGCTTTCTTT.

This chain joins TRBV19 and TRBJ1-2; tentatively, D is TRBD1 (5 bases). Trimming left V 3 bases short and J 2 bases short, with 13 bases between. Germline assignment: CDR1 LNHDA and CDR2 SQIVND (reference sequence). This CDR3 has 15 amino acids. The CDR3 loop reads CASSIAAGNNYGYTF. The DNA for the CDR3 is TGTGCCAGTAGTATCGCGGCAGGGAACAACTATGGCTACACCTTC.

The rearrangement links TRBV6-5 to TRBJ2-7; 7 positions match TRBD1. This CDR3 is built from 14 residues. Per germline, CDR1 MNHEY and CDR2 SVGAGI. Trimming took 9 bases from V and 2 from J; bases not matched to a gene: 10. In nucleotides, the CDR3 is TGTGCCAGTTACGGGACAGACTATGCCTACGAGCAGTACTTC. Translation: CASYGTDYAYEQYF.

The gene calls are TRBV27 and TRBJ2-1, with 14 nucleotides matching TRBD2. V was pared by 7 bases and J by 7 bases, with 6 bases of the junction left unmatched. From germline, CDR1 is MNHEY and CDR2 SMNVEV (reference sequence). The CDR3 is made up of 15 amino acids. CDR3 DNA: TGTGCCAGCATGGGGAGACTAGCGGGGGGGAATGAGCAGTTCTTC. Translated, it gives CASMGRLAGGNEQFF.

The V call is TRBV30, the J call TRBJ2-2; 7 bases align to TRBD2. CDR1 is GTSNPN, CDR2 SVGIG, per germline (reference sequence). V trimming: 6 bases; J trimming: 6 bases; junction bases outside the gene matches: 1. The CDR3 spans 11 residues. The CDR3, as DNA: TGTGCCTGTGCGGGGGCCGGGGAGCTGTTTTTT. Translating it yields CACAGAGELFF.

The chain links TRBV27 to TRBJ1-5; D call uncertain. Germline V gives CDR1 MNHEY, CDR2 SMNVEV (reference sequence). The V end was cut by 2 bases, the J end by 3 bases, with 8 bases between. The CDR3 runs 14 residues. The CDR3 region is CASSLEGLNQPQHF. The CDR3 DNA reads TGTGCCAGCAGTTTAGAGGGCCTCAATCAGCCCCAGCATTTT.

V gene TRBV19 combines with J gene TRBJ2-2, with 9 bases that match TRBD1. The CDR3 covers 14 residues. With V trimmed by 7 bases and J by 3 bases, 3 bases remained unmatched. CDR1 and CDR2 (germline): LNHDA, SQIVND (reference sequence). This CDR3 is CASKTGGDTGELFF. The DNA for the CDR3 is TGTGCCAGTAAAACAGGGGGCGACACCGGGGAGCTGTTTTTT.

J is TRBJ1-2 and V is TRBV28, with 7 bases lining up with TRBD1. V lost 4 bases and J lost 6; bases outside the gene matches: 5. The CDR3 extends over 13 amino acids. Germline V lookup: CDR1 MDHEN, CDR2 SYDVKM. The CDR3 sequence is CASSSTGDHGYTF. CDR3 nucleotide sequence: TGTGCCAGCAGTTCCACAGGGGACCATGGCTACACCTTC.